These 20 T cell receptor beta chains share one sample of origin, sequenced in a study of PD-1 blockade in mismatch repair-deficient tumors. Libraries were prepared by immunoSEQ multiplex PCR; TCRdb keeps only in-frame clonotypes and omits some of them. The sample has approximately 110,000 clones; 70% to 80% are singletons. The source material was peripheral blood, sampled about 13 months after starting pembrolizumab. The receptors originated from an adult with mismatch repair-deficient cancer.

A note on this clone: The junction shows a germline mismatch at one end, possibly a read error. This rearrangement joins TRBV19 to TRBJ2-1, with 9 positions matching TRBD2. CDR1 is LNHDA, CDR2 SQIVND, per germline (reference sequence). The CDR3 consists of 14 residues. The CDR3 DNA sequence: TGTGCCAGTAGGATAGCGGGAGCGCTCAATGAGCAGTTCTTC. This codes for CASRIAGALNEQFF.

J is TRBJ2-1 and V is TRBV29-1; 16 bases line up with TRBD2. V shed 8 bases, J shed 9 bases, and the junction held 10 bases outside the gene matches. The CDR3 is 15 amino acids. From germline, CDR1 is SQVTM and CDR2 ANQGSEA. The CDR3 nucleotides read TGCAGCCCTATAATCGGGACTAGCGGGAGGGTTGAGCAGTTCTTC. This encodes CSPIIGTSGRVEQFF.

The CDR3 loop reads CASSPGAPRPYTDTQYF. CDR3 sequence (DNA): TGTGCCAGCAGCCCCGGGGCCCCCAGACCTTACACAGATACGCAGTATTTT. The rearrangement joins TRBV7-2 to TRBJ2-3; D might be TRBD1 or TRBD2, each matching 5 bases. Per germline, CDR1 SGHTA and CDR2 FQGNSA. The CDR3 sequence is 17 residues long. V lost 5 bases and J 2 bases, leaving 20 bases between the germline ends.

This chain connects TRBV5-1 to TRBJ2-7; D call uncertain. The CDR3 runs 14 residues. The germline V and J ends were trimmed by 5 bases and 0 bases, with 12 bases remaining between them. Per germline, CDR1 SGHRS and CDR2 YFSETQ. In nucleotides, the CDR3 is TGCGCCAGCAGAATCGGTCACAGCTCCTACGAGCAGTACTTC. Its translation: CASRIGHSSYEQYF. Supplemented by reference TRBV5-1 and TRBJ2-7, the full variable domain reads KAGVTQTPRYLIKTRGQQVTLSCSPISGHRSVSWYQQTPGQGLQFLFEYFSETQRNKGNFPGRFSGRQFSNSRSEMNVSTLELGDSALYLCASRIGHSSYEQYFGPGTRLTVT.

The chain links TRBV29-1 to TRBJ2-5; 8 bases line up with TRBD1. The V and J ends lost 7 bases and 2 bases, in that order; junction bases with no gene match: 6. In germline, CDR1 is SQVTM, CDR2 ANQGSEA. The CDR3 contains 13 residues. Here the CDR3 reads CSASTGVQETQYF. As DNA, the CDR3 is TGCAGCGCCTCGACAGGGGTACAAGAGACCCAGTACTTC.

The CDR3 sequence is CASSPGHGAGVYNEQFF. As DNA, the CDR3 is TGTGCCAGCAGTCCCGGACATGGGGCGGGAGTCTACAATGAGCAGTTCTTC. V is TRBV27 and J is TRBJ2-1; 7 nucleotides align to TRBD2. After removal of 5 bases from V and 3 bases from J, the junction contained 13 bases not matched to a gene. The germline V gene encodes CDR1 MNHEY and CDR2 SMNVEV (reference sequence). CDR3 length: 17 amino acids.

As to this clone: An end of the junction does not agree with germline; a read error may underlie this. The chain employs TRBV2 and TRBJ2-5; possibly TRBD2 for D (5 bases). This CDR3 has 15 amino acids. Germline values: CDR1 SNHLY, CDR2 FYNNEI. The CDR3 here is CASRLSIGGGEAQYF. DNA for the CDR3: TGTGCCAGCAGGCTCAGCATTGGAGGAGGAGAGGCCCAGTACTTC. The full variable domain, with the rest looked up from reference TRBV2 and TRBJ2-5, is EPEVTQTPSHQVTQMGQEVILRCVPISNHLYFYWYRQILGQKVEFLVSFYNNEISEKSEIFDDQFSVERPDGSNFTLKIRSTKLEDSAMYFCASRLSIGGGEAQYFGPGTRLLVL.

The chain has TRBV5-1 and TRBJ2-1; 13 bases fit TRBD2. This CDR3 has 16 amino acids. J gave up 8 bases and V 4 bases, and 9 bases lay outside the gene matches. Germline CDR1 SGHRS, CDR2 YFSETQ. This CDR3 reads CASSPRLAGGRDEQFF. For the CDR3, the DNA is TGCGCCAGCAGCCCGCGACTAGCGGGAGGTAGAGATGAGCAGTTCTTC.

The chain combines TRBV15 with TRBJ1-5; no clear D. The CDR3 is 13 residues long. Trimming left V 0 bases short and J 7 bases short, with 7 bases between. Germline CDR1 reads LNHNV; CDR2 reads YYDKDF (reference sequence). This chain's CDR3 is CATSRDSGQPQHF. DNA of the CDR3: TGTGCCACCAGCAGAGATTCCGGGCAGCCCCAGCATTTT.

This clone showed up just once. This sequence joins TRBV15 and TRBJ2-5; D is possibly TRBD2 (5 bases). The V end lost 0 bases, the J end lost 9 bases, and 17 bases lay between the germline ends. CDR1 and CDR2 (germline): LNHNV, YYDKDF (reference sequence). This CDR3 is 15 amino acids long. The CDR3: CATSRDRQYNGAQYF. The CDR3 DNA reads TGTGCCACCAGCAGAGATCGGCAGTACAACGGGGCCCAGTACTTC. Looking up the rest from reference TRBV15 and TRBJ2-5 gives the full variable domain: DAMVIQNPRYQVTQFGKPVTLSCSQTLNHNVMYWYQQKSSQAPKLLFHYYDKDFNNEADTPDNFQSRRPNTSFCFLDIRSPGLGDTAMYLCATSRDRQYNGAQYFGPGTRLLVL.

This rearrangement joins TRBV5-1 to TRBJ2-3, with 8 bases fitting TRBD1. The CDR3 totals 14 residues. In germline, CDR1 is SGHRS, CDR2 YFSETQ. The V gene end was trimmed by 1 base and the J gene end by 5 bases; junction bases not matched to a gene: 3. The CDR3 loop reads CASSLQTGEDTQYF. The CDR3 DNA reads TGCGCCAGCAGCTTGCAGACAGGGGAAGATACGCAGTATTTT.

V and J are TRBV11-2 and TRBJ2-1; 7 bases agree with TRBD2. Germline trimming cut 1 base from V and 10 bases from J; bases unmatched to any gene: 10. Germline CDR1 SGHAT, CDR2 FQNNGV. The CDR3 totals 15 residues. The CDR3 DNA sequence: TGTGCCAGCAGCTTAGGCTCCGCGGGAGTGGGGGAGCAGTTCTTC. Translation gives CASSLGSAGVGEQFF.

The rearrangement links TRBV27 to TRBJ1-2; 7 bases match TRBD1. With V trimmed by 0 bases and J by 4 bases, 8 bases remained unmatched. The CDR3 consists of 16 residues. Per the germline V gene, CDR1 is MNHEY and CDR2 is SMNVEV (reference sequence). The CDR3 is CASSLSRDSPFYGYTF. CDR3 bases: TGTGCCAGCAGTTTATCCAGGGACAGCCCTTTCTATGGCTACACCTTC.

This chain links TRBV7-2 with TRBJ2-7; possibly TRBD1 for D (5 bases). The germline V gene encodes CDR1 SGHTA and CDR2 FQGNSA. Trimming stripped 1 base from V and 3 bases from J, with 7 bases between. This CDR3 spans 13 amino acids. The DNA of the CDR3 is TGTGCCAGCAGCTTAGTCGACAGCTACGAGCAGTACTTC. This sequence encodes CASSLVDSYEQYF.

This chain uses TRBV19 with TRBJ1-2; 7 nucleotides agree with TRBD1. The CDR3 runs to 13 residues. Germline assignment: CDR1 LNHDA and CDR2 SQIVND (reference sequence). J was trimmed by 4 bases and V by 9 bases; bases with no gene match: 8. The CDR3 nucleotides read TGTGCCAGCCAAAAACAGGGGAGCTATGGCTACACCTTC. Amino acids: CASQKQGSYGYTF.

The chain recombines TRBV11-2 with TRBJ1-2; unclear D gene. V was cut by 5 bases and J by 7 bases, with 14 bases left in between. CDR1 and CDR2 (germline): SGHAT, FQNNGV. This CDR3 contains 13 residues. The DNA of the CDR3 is TGTGCCAGCAGCCCTGATACCCGGGGTGGCTACACCTTC. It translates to CASSPDTRGGYTF.

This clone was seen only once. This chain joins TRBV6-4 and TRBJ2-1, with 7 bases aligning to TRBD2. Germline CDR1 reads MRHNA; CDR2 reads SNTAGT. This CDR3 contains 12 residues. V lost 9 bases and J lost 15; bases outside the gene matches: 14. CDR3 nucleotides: TGTGCCAGAGGGCGGTCCGCGGGAGCAACGTTCTTC. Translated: CARGRSAGATFF.

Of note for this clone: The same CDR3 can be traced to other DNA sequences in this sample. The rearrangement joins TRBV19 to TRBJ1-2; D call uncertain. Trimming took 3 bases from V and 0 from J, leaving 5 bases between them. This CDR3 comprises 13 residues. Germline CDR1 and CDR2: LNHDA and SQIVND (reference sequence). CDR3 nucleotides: TGTGCCAGTAGTATTGTCGCTAACTATGGCTACACCTTC. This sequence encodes CASSIVANYGYTF.

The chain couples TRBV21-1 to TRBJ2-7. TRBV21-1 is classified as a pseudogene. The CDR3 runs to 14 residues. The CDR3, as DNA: TGTGCCAGCAGCAATTTTCCCGATTCCTACGAGCAGTACTTC. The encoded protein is CASSNFPDSYEQYF.

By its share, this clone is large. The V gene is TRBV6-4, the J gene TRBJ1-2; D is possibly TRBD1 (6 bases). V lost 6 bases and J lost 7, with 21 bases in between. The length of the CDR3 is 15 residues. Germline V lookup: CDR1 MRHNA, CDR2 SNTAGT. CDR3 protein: CASSEVAQGVGGYTF. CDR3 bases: TGTGCCAGCAGCGAGGTCGCACAGGGTGTCGGTGGCTACACCTTC.